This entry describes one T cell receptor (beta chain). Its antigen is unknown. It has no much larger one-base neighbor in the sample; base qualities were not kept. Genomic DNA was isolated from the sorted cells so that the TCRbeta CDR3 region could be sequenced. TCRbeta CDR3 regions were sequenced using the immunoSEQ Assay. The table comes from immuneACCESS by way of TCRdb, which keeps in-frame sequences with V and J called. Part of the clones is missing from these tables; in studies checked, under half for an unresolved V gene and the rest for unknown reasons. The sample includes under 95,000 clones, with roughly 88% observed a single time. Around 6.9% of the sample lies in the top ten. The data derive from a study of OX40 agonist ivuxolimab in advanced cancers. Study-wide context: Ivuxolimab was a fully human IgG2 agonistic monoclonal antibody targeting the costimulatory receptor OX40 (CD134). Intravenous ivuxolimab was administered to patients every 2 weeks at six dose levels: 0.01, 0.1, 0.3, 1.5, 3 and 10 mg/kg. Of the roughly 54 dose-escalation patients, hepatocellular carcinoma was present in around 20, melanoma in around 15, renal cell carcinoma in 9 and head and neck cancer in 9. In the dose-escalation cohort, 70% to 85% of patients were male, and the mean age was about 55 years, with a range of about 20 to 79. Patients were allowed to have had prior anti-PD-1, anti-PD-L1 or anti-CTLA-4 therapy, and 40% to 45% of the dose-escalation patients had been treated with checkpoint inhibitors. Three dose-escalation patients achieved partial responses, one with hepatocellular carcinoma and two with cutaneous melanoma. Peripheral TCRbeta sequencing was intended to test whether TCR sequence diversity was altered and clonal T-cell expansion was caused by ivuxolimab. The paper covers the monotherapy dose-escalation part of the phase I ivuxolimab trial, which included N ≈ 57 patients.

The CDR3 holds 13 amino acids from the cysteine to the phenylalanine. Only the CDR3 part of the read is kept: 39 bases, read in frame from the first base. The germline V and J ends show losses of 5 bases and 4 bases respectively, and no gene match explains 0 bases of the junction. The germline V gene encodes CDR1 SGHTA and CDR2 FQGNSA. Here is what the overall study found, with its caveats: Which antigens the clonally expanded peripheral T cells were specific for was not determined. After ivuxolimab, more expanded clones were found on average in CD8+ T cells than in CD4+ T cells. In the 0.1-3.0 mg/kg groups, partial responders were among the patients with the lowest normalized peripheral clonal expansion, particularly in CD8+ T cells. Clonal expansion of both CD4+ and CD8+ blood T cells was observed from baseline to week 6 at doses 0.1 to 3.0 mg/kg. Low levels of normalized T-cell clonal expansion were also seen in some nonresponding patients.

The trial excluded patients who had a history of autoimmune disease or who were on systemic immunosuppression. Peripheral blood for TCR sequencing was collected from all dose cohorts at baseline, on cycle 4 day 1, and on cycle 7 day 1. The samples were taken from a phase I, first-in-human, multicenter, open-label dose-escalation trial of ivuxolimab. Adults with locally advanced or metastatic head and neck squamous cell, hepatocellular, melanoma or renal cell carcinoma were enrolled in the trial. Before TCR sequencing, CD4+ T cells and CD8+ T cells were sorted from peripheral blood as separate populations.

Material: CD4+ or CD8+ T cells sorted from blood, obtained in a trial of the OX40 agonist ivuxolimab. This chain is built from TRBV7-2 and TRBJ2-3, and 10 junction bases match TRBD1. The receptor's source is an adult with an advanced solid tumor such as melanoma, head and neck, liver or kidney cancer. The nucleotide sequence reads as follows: TGTGCCAGCAGCGACAGGGGGCCAGATACGCAGTATTTT. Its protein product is CASSDRGPDTQYF. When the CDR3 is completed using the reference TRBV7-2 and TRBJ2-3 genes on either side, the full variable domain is GAGVSQSPSNKVTEKGKDVELRCDPISGHTALYWYRQSLGQGLEFLIYFQGNSAPDKSGLPSDRFSAERTGGSVSTLTIQRTQQEDSAVYLCASSDRGPDTQYFGPGTRLTVL.